This T cell receptor beta chain was recovered during a study of OX40 agonist ivuxolimab in advanced cancers. General study results and limits: Clonal expansion from baseline to week 6 occurred in both CD4+ and CD8+ T cells.

V dropped 2 bases and J dropped 5 bases, with 9 bases sitting between them. CDR3 length equals 14 residues. CDR1 and CDR2 (germline): MNHEY, SMNVEV (reference sequence). This clone appeared a single time. Its specificity is not known. Assay used: immunoSEQ multiplex PCR; TCRdb lists only in-frame clones, some missing. The data show roughly 68,000 clones, about nine tenths seen once. The specimen comprised CD4+ or CD8+ T cells sorted from blood, sampled in a trial of the OX40 agonist ivuxolimab. The V gene is TRBV27, the J gene TRBJ1-4, with D unresolved. The sequence was obtained from an adult with an advanced solid tumor such as melanoma, head and neck, liver or kidney cancer. CDR3 sequence: CASSLRRFNEKLFF. The CDR3 DNA follows: TGTGCCAGCAGTTTAAGGCGGTTCAATGAAAAACTGTTTTTT.